The entry below describes one TCR beta chain. The junction and the germline gene differ at one end; a read error may be behind it. The data were taken from a study of radiation and T cells in renal cell carcinoma. The overall study: Nephrectomy followed 15 Gy stereotactic body radiation by 4 weeks.

Time point noted: blood 2 weeks post-SBRT. Treatment of the sample: 15 Gy SBRT to primary tumor, nephrectomy 4 weeks later. Produced via immunoSEQ multiplex PCR; TCRdb's table is partial and in-frame only. The table has some 150,000 clones, roughly 87% seen once. This CDR3 is 11 amino acids long. The germline CDR1 and CDR2 sequences are MNHEY and SVGAGI. The source is a woman aged 50 to 65 with renal cell carcinoma. The chain couples TRBV6-5 to TRBJ2-3; no reliable D call. Sequenced here: blood, sampled from a patient whose treatment included radiotherapy and nephrectomy. This CDR3 reads CASRIADAQYF. The CDR3 DNA is TGTGCCAGCAGGATTGCAGATGCGCAGTATTTT.